This TCR beta chain appears in the sequencing data of a study of identical twins. Study-level points and caveats: The study reached conclusions through statistical analysis that was cross-sectional, not following the same donors.

Per germline, CDR1 SGHRS and CDR2 YFSETQ. Trimming stripped 3 bases from V and 5 bases from J, with 9 bases between. There are 13 residues in the CDR3. This clonotype has a handful of counts. What it recognizes is unknown. MiXCR, run by TCRdb on the 5' RACE reads, gives a single entry per CDR3 protein. The table lists 1.5 million to 2 million distinct CDR3 sequences, under 35% of them singletons. This chain connects TRBV5-1 to TRBJ2-1; D is unclear. The sample consisted of cord blood. The TCR comes from a newborn girl in good health. The CDR3 here is CASSSDPHNEQFF. The CDR3 nucleotides read TGCGCCAGCAGCTCGGACCCTCACAATGAGCAGTTCTTC.